The 11 T cell receptor beta chains given below trace back to one sample, sequenced in a study of T cells after yellow fever vaccination. MiXCR, applied by TCRdb to the 5' RACE reads, yields one record per CDR3 protein. This table holds approximately 550,000 distinct CDR3 sequences, approximately 13% found once. Specimen: PBMCs, collected on the day of the yellow fever booster vaccination. These receptor sequences come from a man aged 25-45 years who received the YFV17D yellow fever vaccine.

The chain is built from TRBV6-2 or TRBV6-3 and TRBJ1-2; tentatively, D is TRBD1 (5 bases). The V gene lost 5 bases and the J gene lost 5 bases, with 9 bases spanning the gap. The germline V gene has CDR1 MNHEY and CDR2 SVGEGT. This CDR3 spans 12 amino acids. Written as DNA, the CDR3 is TGTGCCAGCAGTATAGACAGATATGGCTACACCTTC. Its translation is CASSIDRYGYTF.

The chain employs TRBV5-1 and TRBJ2-1; D unclear. V dropped 3 bases and J dropped 4 bases, with 14 bases sitting between them. The germline gives CDR1 SGHRS, CDR2 YFSETQ. The CDR3 contains 15 residues. CDR3 region: CASSSLGSTYNEQFF. Here the CDR3 DNA reads TGCGCCAGCAGCTCCCTCGGTAGCACTTACAATGAGCAGTTCTTC.

This clonotype was recorded a few times. The chain carries TRBV6-1 and TRBJ2-1, with 7 bases matching TRBD2. This CDR3 is built from 16 residues. Unmatched junction bases numbered 18, after V lost 7 bases and J lost 9 bases. The V gene's germline CDR1 is MNHNS and CDR2 SASEGT. The CDR3 protein is CASTPGGQGRGGEQFF. In DNA form, the CDR3 reads TGTGCCAGCACTCCCGGTGGGCAGGGCCGCGGGGGTGAGCAGTTCTTC.

The table lists this clonotype with many counts. This rearrangement joins TRBV27 to TRBJ1-5; D is unresolved. Between the trimmed V and J ends, which lost 0 bases and 1 base, there was a span of 4 bases. The CDR3 runs to 14 residues. Germline V gene lookup returns CDR1 MNHEY and CDR2 SMNVEV (reference sequence). The CDR3 spells CASSLSGSNQPQHF. DNA of the CDR3: TGTGCCAGCAGTTTATCGGGGAGCAATCAGCCCCAGCATTTT.

This clonotype was observed at least ten times. This rearrangement joins TRBV30 to TRBJ2-7, with unresolved D. From germline, CDR1 is GTSNPN and CDR2 SVGIG (reference sequence). Trimming took off 5 bases at V and 4 bases at J, with 18 bases between the two ends. The CDR3 runs to 14 residues. The CDR3 nucleotides are TGTGCCTGGTTGGCGAAAACGGAACCTTACGAGCAGTACTTC. Translated: CAWLAKTEPYEQYF.

In this sample, this clonotype turned up many times. The genes are TRBV9 and TRBJ2-3; TRBD2 matches at 12 bases. The junction had 7 bases not matched to a gene; V was cut back by 2 bases and J by 6 bases. Germline assignment: CDR1 SGDLS and CDR2 YYNGEE. This CDR3 spans 16 amino acids. CDR3 residues: CASSVLAGGSKDTQYF. The CDR3 DNA follows: TGTGCCAGCAGCGTTCTAGCGGGAGGGAGTAAGGATACGCAGTATTTT. The whole variable domain, remainder taken from reference TRBV9 and TRBJ2-3, is DSGVTQTPKHLITATGQRVTLRCSPRSGDLSVYWYQQSLDQGLQFLIQYYNGEERAKGNILERFSAQQFPDLHSELNLSSLELGDSALYFCASSVLAGGSKDTQYFGPGTRLTVL.

The rearrangement uses TRBV3-1 and TRBJ2-2, with 7 positions matching TRBD2. V lost 7 bases to trimming and J lost 8 bases; unmatched junction nucleotides: 13. Germline V gives CDR1 LGHDT, CDR2 YNNKEL (reference sequence). The CDR3 extends over 15 amino acids. This chain's CDR3 is CASTKQVTSTGELFF. The CDR3 nucleotides read TGTGCCAGCACCAAACAGGTGACTAGCACAGGGGAGCTGTTTTTT.

This clonotype came up a few times. The V gene is TRBV6-1, the J gene TRBJ1-5, with TRBD1 matching 9 bases. With 6 bases clipped from V and 0 bases from J, the junction kept 15 bases outside the gene matches. The CDR3 contains 19 residues. The germline V gene encodes CDR1 MNHNS and CDR2 SASEGT. The CDR3 spells CASSKTGTGQSPSNQPQHF. The CDR3 DNA reads TGTGCCAGCAGCAAAACCGGGACAGGGCAATCTCCTAGCAATCAGCCCCAGCATTTT.

This clonotype showed up many times. The rearrangement joins TRBV5-1 to TRBJ2-7; the D is unclear. Trimming took 4 bases from V and 0 from J, leaving 8 bases between them. There are 13 residues in the CDR3. Germline V gene lookup returns CDR1 SGHRS and CDR2 YFSETQ. The DNA for the CDR3 is TGCGCCAGCAGCCTCCAGAGCTCCTACGAGCAGTACTTC. Amino acid sequence: CASSLQSSYEQYF.

This clonotype was counted at least ten times. The chain couples TRBV20-1 to TRBJ2-3; D gene ambiguous. The germline gives CDR1 DFQATT, CDR2 SNEGSKA (reference sequence). Trimming left V 1 base short and J 14 bases short, with 13 bases between. The CDR3 has 11 amino acids. CDR3 DNA sequence: TGCAGTGCTAGAGCCCCCCCGATTCGGTATTTT. This sequence encodes CSARAPPIRYF.

This clonotype was detected many times. V gene TRBV14 combines with J gene TRBJ2-2; 9 positions match TRBD2. Trimming cost V 1 base and J 6 bases; bases outside gene matches: 0. The CDR3 length is 14 residues. Germline values: CDR1 SGHDN, CDR2 FVKESK. The CDR3 loop is CASSQVAGAGELFF. DNA of the CDR3: TGTGCCAGCAGCCAAGTAGCGGGAGCCGGGGAGCTGTTTTTT.